This T cell receptor (beta chain) comes out of a study of cytomegalovirus exposure and HLA in healthy donors. Trimming stripped 2 bases from V and 3 bases from J, with 13 bases between. Germline-derived CDR1 and CDR2 are SQVTM and ANQGSEA. The CDR3 spans 14 residues. The primer mix had 60 Vbeta and 13 Jbeta primers. Libraries were prepared by immunoSEQ multiplex PCR; TCRdb keeps only in-frame clonotypes and omits some of them. This sample has 95,000 to 150,000 clones, with about 71% found just once. Sequencing input: PBMCs. V usage is TRBV29-1 and J usage is TRBJ1-1; D not resolved. This receptor was identified in a woman between 50 and 59 years old in good health and CMV-seronegative. CDR3 DNA: TGCAGCGTTGAAAAAGGTAACGGGGACACTGAAGCTTTCTTT. As protein: CSVEKGNGDTEAFF.